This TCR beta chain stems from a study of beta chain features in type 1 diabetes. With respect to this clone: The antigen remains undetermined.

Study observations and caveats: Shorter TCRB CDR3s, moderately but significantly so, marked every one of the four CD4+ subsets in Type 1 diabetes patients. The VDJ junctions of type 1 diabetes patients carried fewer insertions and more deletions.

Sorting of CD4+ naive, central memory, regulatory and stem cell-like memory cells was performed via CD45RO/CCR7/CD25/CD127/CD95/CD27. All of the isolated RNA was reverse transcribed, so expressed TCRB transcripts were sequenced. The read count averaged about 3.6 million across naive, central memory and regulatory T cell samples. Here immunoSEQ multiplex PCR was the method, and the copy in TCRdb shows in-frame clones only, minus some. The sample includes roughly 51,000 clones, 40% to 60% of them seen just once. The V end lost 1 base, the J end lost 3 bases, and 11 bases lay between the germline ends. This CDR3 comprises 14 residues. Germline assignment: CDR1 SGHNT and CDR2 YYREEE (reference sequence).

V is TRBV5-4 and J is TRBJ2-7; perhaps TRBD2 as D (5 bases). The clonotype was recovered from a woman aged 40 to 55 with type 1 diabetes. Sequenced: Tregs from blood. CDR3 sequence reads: CASSLHEGIYEQYF. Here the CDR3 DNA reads TGTGCCAGCAGCTTGCATGAGGGTATCTACGAGCAGTACTTC. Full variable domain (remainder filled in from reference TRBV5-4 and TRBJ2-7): ETGVTQSPTHLIKTRGQQVTLRCSSQSGHNTVSWYQQALGQGPQFIFQYYREEENGRGNFPPRFSGLQFPNYSSELNVNALELDDSALYLCASSLHEGIYEQYFGPGTRLTVT.